One and the same sample provided the 23 T cell receptor beta chains below, sequenced in a study of T-cell memory formation after mild COVID-19. A single record per CDR3 protein comes from TCRdb applying MiXCR to the 5' RACE reads. The table shows almost 250,000 distinct CDR3 sequences, with 15% occurring only once. The sample comprised PBMCs or a T cell subset sorted from them (not recorded which). The receptors originated from an adult woman who had mild COVID-19 (a few samples of this study predate the infection). Cell type and time point are not known.

This chain connects TRBV20-1 to TRBJ2-2; 7 bases are shared with TRBD1. The CDR3 is 13 residues long. From germline, CDR1 is DFQATT and CDR2 SNEGSKA (reference sequence). The junction had 2 bases not matched to a gene; V was cut back by 3 bases and J by 4 bases. The CDR3: CSARTGPTGELFF. DNA of the CDR3: TGCAGTGCTAGGACAGGGCCCACCGGGGAGCTGTTTTTT.

This clonotype was seen once. This clone may be a read error of a much larger clone one base away. The J gene is TRBJ2-7, the V gene TRBV5-1; 10 nucleotides match TRBD1. Germline V lookup: CDR1 SGHRS, CDR2 YFSETQ. This CDR3 comprises 15 residues. The CDR3 loop reads CSSSLGGTGVYEQYF. The CDR3 DNA is TGCTCCAGCAGCTTGGGAGGGACAGGGGTCTACGAGCAGTACTTC.

V is TRBV20-1 and J is TRBJ2-3; D remains ambiguous. In germline, CDR1 is DFQATT, CDR2 SNEGSKA (reference sequence). Between the trimmed V and J ends, which lost 2 bases and 5 bases, there was a span of 17 bases. The length of the CDR3 is 15 residues. CDR3 region: CSARPGSWSLDTQYF. In DNA, the CDR3 is TGCAGTGCTAGACCGGGCTCATGGAGTCTAGATACGCAGTATTTT.

The CDR3 nucleotides are TGTGCCAGCAGCCCGCACAACAGGGATAAGGCTTTCTTT. It is translated as CASSPHNRDKAFF. This sequence joins TRBV3-1 and TRBJ1-1; weak D call: TRBD1 (6 bases). Trimming took 4 bases from V and 11 from J, leaving 17 bases between them. CDR3 length: 13 amino acids. The V gene's germline CDR1 is LGHDT and CDR2 YNNKEL (reference sequence). The entire variable domain, with the rest obtained from reference TRBV3-1 and TRBJ1-1, is as follows: DTAVSQTPKYLVTQMGNDKSIKCEQNLGHDTMYWYKQDSKKFLKIMFSYNNKELIINETVPNRFSPKSPDKAHLNLHINSLELGDSAVYFCASSPHNRDKAFFGQGTRLTVV.

V and J are TRBV5-5 and TRBJ1-2; D is undetermined. The CDR3 extends over 15 amino acids. Germline CDR1 reads SGHKS; CDR2 reads YYEKEE (reference sequence). Trimming removed 0 bases at V and 12 bases at J, with 21 bases between. As DNA, the CDR3 is TGTGCCAGCAGCTTGGCCCAGACAACGGCGCGAACGGACACCTTC. This translates into CASSLAQTTARTDTF.

This clonotype was picked up a small number of times. The chain links TRBV19 to TRBJ2-5, with D uncertain. CDR1 is LNHDA and CDR2 is SQIVND in the germline V gene (reference sequence). The germline V and J ends were trimmed by 9 bases and 7 bases, with 12 bases remaining between them. This CDR3 comprises 11 residues. CDR3 in amino acids: CASQMKGTQYF. CDR3 nucleotide sequence: TGTGCCAGCCAGATGAAGGGGACCCAGTACTTC.

This chain joins TRBV15 and TRBJ1-5, with TRBD1 matching over 7 bases. Germline CDR1 reads LNHNV; CDR2 reads YYDKDF (reference sequence). This CDR3 has 15 residues. The junction had 15 bases not matched to a gene; V was cut back by 7 bases and J by 9 bases. The CDR3 is CATTLDRAGGRPQHF. CDR3 in DNA: TGTGCCACCACCTTAGACAGGGCCGGGGGGAGGCCCCAGCATTTT.

This clonotype was seen a single time. This chain links TRBV18 with TRBJ1-2; D uncertain. CDR1 KGHSH and CDR2 LQKENI come from the germline V gene. V was clipped by 0 bases and J by 3 bases, with 17 bases between them. The CDR3 sequence is 17 residues long. In nucleotides, the CDR3 is TGTGCCAGCTCACCACCAAATGGCGGGGAGTTCGACTATGGCTACACCTTC. This translates into CASSPPNGGEFDYGYTF.

The chain recombines TRBV7-2 with TRBJ2-7, with 9 bases fitting TRBD2. Germline trimming cut 5 bases from V and 7 bases from J; bases unmatched to any gene: 9. The CDR3 contains 14 residues. Germline-derived CDR1 and CDR2 are SGHTA and FQGNSA. The CDR3 loop is CASSLSGGRREQYF. CDR3 sequence (DNA): TGTGCCAGCAGCCTTAGCGGGGGTCGAAGGGAGCAGTACTTC.

The sample holds a few counts of this clonotype. The CDR3 here is CASSPQREGLVWNEQFF. In nucleotides, the CDR3 is TGTGCCAGCAGCCCACAGCGGGAGGGCCTGGTTTGGAATGAGCAGTTCTTC. The chain recombines TRBV7-8 with TRBJ2-1, with 10 bases fitting TRBD2. From germline, CDR1 is SGHVS and CDR2 FQNEAQ. V shed 5 bases, J shed 7 bases, and the junction held 14 bases outside the gene matches. This CDR3 spans 17 amino acids.

This clonotype was counted only a few times. V is TRBV6-6 and J is TRBJ1-6; D is unresolved. The CDR3 loop spans 15 amino acids. Germline V gene lookup returns CDR1 MNHNY and CDR2 SVGAGI (reference sequence). With 0 bases removed from V and 6 bases from J, the gap between germline ends came to 9 bases. The CDR3: CASSYSGRPNSPLHF. The CDR3 region has the DNA TGTGCCAGCAGTTACTCGGGCCGGCCTAATTCACCCCTCCACTTT.

This sequence joins TRBV9 and TRBJ1-1; 7 bases match TRBD1. Germline loops: CDR1 SGDLS, CDR2 YYNGEE. Trimming removed 3 bases from V and 1 base from J; junction bases left unmatched: 6. The CDR3 runs 15 residues. The CDR3 DNA reads TGTGCCAGCAGCGAGGGGACAGTTGGGAACACTGAAGCTTTCTTT. Translation gives CASSEGTVGNTEAFF.

DNA of the CDR3: TGCGCCAGCAGCTTGGGCCCAGGTGGTTCCTACGAGCAGTACTTC. Its protein product is CASSLGPGGSYEQYF. The V gene is TRBV5-1, the J gene TRBJ2-7; D not certain. Trimming pared 0 bases from V and 1 base from J, leaving 11 bases between. CDR1 and CDR2 (germline): SGHRS, YFSETQ. This CDR3 comprises 15 residues.

This clonotype has more than one count but fewer than ten. The chain uses TRBV23-1 and TRBJ2-3; no clear D gene. TRBV23-1 carries the ORF label, with uncertain function. The germline V and J ends were trimmed by 3 bases and 3 bases, with 10 bases remaining between them. The CDR3 is 14 residues long. This CDR3 reads CASSHLLATDTQYF. The CDR3 nucleotides read TGCGCCAGCAGTCATCTTTTGGCAACAGATACGCAGTATTTT.

This sequence joins TRBV18 and TRBJ2-7; 9 nucleotides align to TRBD2. CDR1 and CDR2 (germline): KGHSH, LQKENI. The CDR3 is made up of 15 amino acids. V shed 5 bases and J 3 bases; nucleotides not matched to a gene: 8. The CDR3 loop reads CASSKGSGSGYEQYF. CDR3 bases: TGTGCCAGCTCAAAAGGTAGCGGGAGTGGCTACGAGCAGTACTTC.

This chain connects TRBV6-6 to TRBJ2-3, with D unclear. V was clipped by 7 bases and J by 0 bases, with 8 bases between them. This CDR3 spans 13 amino acids. CDR1 is MNHNY, CDR2 SVGAGI, per germline (reference sequence). Written as DNA, the CDR3 is TGTGCCAGCAAGGAGTCTAGCACAGATACGCAGTATTTT. Amino acid sequence: CASKESSTDTQYF.

This rearrangement joins TRBV5-6 to TRBJ2-1; D remains unclear. CDR1 and CDR2 (germline): SGHDT, YYEEEE. Trimming pared 2 bases from V and 5 bases from J, leaving 8 bases between. The CDR3 runs to 13 residues. The CDR3 loop reads CASSFTADNEQFF. The CDR3, as DNA: TGTGCCAGCAGCTTTACAGCTGACAATGAGCAGTTCTTC.

The CDR3 reads CASSPPLGTIGGNEQFF. In DNA, the CDR3 is TGTGCCAGCAGCCCCCCTCTGGGGACCATCGGGGGTAATGAGCAGTTCTTC. The chain recombines TRBV6-5 with TRBJ2-1; a possible D gene is TRBD2 (6 bases). The CDR3 has 17 residues. Per germline, CDR1 MNHEY and CDR2 SVGAGI. Trimming left V 6 bases short and J 7 bases short, with 25 bases between.

In regard to this clonotype: Germline is not matched at one junction end, which may reflect a read error. The chain joins TRBV4-2 to TRBJ2-1; possible D gene TRBD2, 5 bases. There are 15 residues in the CDR3. Germline assignment: CDR1 LGHNA and CDR2 YNFKEQ. The CDR3 loop reads CASSQDPSASTEQFF. CDR3 DNA sequence: TGCGCCAGCAGCCAAGATCCCAGTGCTAGCACAGAGCAGTTCTTC.

V is TRBV6-2 or TRBV6-3 and J is TRBJ2-1; D possibly matches TRBD1 or TRBD2 (5 bases each). Germline CDR1 is MNHEY and CDR2 is SVGEGT. This CDR3 contains 14 residues. The V end was cut by 5 bases, the J end by 3 bases, with 11 bases between. The chain's CDR3 is CASSGGRNYNEQFF. DNA of the CDR3: TGTGCCAGCAGTGGGGGACGCAACTACAATGAGCAGTTCTTC.

The chain uses TRBV7-3 and TRBJ1-1, with D possibly matching TRBD1 (5 bases). There are 14 residues in the CDR3. Germline CDR1 and CDR2: SGHTA and FQGTGA. V dropped 6 bases and J dropped 1 base, with 12 bases sitting between them. The CDR3 spells CASSYDRQNTEAFF. CDR3 nucleotides: TGTGCCAGCAGTTACGACAGACAGAACACTGAAGCTTTCTTT.

CDR3 bases: TGTGCCAGCAGCTTAGGGACAGGAGGGGCCACTGAAGCTTTCTTT. This codes for CASSLGTGGATEAFF. The genes are TRBV7-8 and TRBJ1-1; 7 nucleotides align to TRBD1. With V trimmed by 1 base and J by 4 bases, 6 bases remained unmatched. The CDR3 contains 15 residues. Germline V gene lookup returns CDR1 SGHVS and CDR2 FQNEAQ.

The chain couples TRBV7-2 to TRBJ1-2; D is undetermined. The germline gives CDR1 SGHTA, CDR2 FQGNSA. The CDR3 totals 15 residues. V gave up 0 bases and J gave up 4 bases, with 12 bases separating them. CDR3 loop: CASSLAREIGYGYTF. The CDR3 nucleotides read TGTGCCAGCAGCTTAGCGAGGGAGATAGGCTATGGCTACACCTTC. Together with reference TRBV7-2 and TRBJ1-2, the CDR3 gives the full variable domain: GAGVSQSPSNKVTEKGKDVELRCDPISGHTALYWYRQSLGQGLEFLIYFQGNSAPDKSGLPSDRFSAERTGGSVSTLTIQRTQQEDSAVYLCASSLAREIGYGYTFGSGTRLTVV.